This T cell receptor beta chain was obtained from a study of T cell responses to AZD1222 COVID-19 vaccine. Study conclusions and caveats: Clonal diversity was possibly underestimated; the donors were predominantly white British and more often female. Without day 14 samples, only post-peak T cell repertoires were studied. Just a handful of AZD1222 recipients tested seropositive at baseline.

V lost 3 bases and J lost 1, with 6 bases in between. There are 13 residues in the CDR3. CDR1 SNHLY and CDR2 FYNNEI come from the germline V gene. Clones were sequenced by immunoSEQ multiplex PCR, and TCRdb holds only the in-frame ones, with some missing. The table lists roughly 120,000 clones, 86% of them singletons, with 7% to 8% in the top ten. To note about this clone: What it recognizes is unknown.

V is TRBV2 and J is TRBJ1-2; D unclear. This receptor was taken from an adult in good health. Here the sequenced sample was peripheral blood, taken on day 0 of AZD1222 vaccination. The CDR3 reads CASSDEGNYGYTF. The CDR3 DNA follows: TGTGCCAGCAGTGATGAGGGTAACTATGGCTACACCTTC.